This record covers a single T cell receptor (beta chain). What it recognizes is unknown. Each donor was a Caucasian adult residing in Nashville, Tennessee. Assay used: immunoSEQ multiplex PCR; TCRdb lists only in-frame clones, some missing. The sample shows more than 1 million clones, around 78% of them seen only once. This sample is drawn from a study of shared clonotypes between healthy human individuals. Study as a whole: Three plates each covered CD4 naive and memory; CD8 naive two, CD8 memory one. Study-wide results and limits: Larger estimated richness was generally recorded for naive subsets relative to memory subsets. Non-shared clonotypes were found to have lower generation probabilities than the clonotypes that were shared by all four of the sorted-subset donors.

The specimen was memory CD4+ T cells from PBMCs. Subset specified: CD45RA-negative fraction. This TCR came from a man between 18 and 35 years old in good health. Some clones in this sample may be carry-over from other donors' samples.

This CDR3 is CASSLPRGTATYEQYF. The CDR3 DNA follows: TGTGCCAGCAGTCTCCCAAGGGGGACGGCAACCTACGAGCAGTACTTC. V gene TRBV2 combines with J gene TRBJ2-7; maybe TRBD1 (6 bases). V lost 5 bases, J lost 2 bases, and 19 bases lay in between. The CDR3 runs 16 residues. Germline-derived CDR1 and CDR2 are SNHLY and FYNNEI. Supplemented by reference TRBV2 and TRBJ2-7, the full variable domain reads EPEVTQTPSHQVTQMGQEVILRCVPISNHLYFYWYRQILGQKVEFLVSFYNNEISEKSEIFDDQFSVERPDGSNFTLKIRSTKLEDSAMYFCASSLPRGTATYEQYFGPGTRLTVT.